What follows are 9 T cell receptor beta chains derived from one specimen sequenced in a study of cytomegalovirus exposure and HLA in healthy donors. 13 Jbeta primers and 60 Vbeta primers were used for the PCR. Assay used: immunoSEQ multiplex PCR; TCRdb lists only in-frame clones, some missing. Here the sample spans about 52,000 clones, over 60% being singletons. Input material: PBMCs. Receptor source: a woman between 50 and 59 years old in good health and CMV-seronegative.

The CDR3 nucleotides read TGTGCCAGCAGCGTAGCTACAGGGGGCTACTCTGGAAACACCATATATTTT. Amino acids: CASSVATGGYSGNTIYF. This chain links TRBV9 with TRBJ1-3; TRBD1 agrees at 9 bases. Germline CDR1 is SGDLS and CDR2 is YYNGEE. Trimming at V came to 0 bases and at J to 0 bases, leaving 4 bases not matched to a gene. The CDR3 is 17 amino acids.

The CDR3 DNA sequence: TGCAGCGTTGAGTCCCCCGGGGGCGGTTTCGGGGGGGAGACCCAGTACTTC. This gives the protein CSVESPGGGFGGETQYF. The chain recombines TRBV29-1 with TRBJ2-5; D might be TRBD2 (7 bases). This CDR3 contains 17 residues. Germline-derived CDR1 and CDR2 are SQVTM and ANQGSEA. Trimming took 3 bases from V and 5 from J, leaving 25 bases between them.

This clone was detected only a few times. This chain joins TRBV6-6 and TRBJ1-1; D call uncertain. The CDR3 sequence is 12 residues long. Trimming took off 6 bases at V and 1 base at J, with 6 bases between the two ends. The germline gives CDR1 MNHNY, CDR2 SVGAGI (reference sequence). The CDR3 nucleotides are TGTGCCAGCAGGATCAGGAACACTGAAGCTTTCTTT. Protein: CASRIRNTEAFF.

J is TRBJ2-5 and V is TRBV28, with D possibly matching TRBD1 (5 bases). The V gene's germline CDR1 is MDHEN and CDR2 SYDVKM. The V end was cut by 8 bases, the J end by 1 base, with 8 bases between. The CDR3 covers 12 residues. Here the CDR3 reads CASSTAQETQYF. The CDR3 DNA follows: TGTGCCAGCTCGACAGCCCAAGAGACCCAGTACTTC.

This clone appeared a few times. The chain joins TRBV7-9 to TRBJ2-3; tentatively, D is TRBD1 (5 bases). The V and J ends lost 2 bases and 4 bases respectively, with 10 bases between them. The germline gives CDR1 SEHNR, CDR2 FQNEAQ (reference sequence). CDR3 length: 14 residues. The CDR3 DNA follows: TGTGCCAGCAGCTTACCTCTGGGGCCAGATACGCAGTATTTT. Translation gives CASSLPLGPDTQYF.

The table lists this clone with a count of one. The gene calls are TRBV5-4 and TRBJ2-7, with D possibly TRBD1 on 6 matching bases. The CDR3 is made up of 12 amino acids. Germline lookup yields CDR1 SGHNT and CDR2 YYREEE (reference sequence). Trimming stripped 4 bases from V and 3 bases from J, with 8 bases between. The CDR3 bases are TGTGCCAGCAGCGCGGACAGCTACGAGCAGTACTTC. Protein sequence: CASSADSYEQYF.

This chain uses TRBV5-1 with TRBJ1-4; D may be TRBD1 (6 bases). Between the trimmed V and J ends, which lost 0 bases and 10 bases, there was a span of 13 bases. Germline CDR1 and CDR2: SGHRS and YFSETQ. CDR3 length: 14 residues. This chain's CDR3 is CASSLDLGGGKLFF. Here the CDR3 DNA reads TGCGCCAGCAGCTTGGATCTAGGGGGGGGAAAACTGTTTTTT.

The chain carries TRBV7-6 and TRBJ2-5; TRBD1 matches at 7 bases. The germline CDR1 and CDR2 sequences are SGHVS and FNYEAQ. V gave up 5 bases and J gave up 4 bases; unmatched junction bases: 7. The CDR3 consists of 14 residues. The CDR3 loop reads CASSRTGAGETQYF. CDR3 DNA sequence: TGTGCCAGCAGCCGTACAGGGGCGGGAGAGACCCAGTACTTC.

This chain connects TRBV5-1 to TRBJ2-1, with D maybe TRBD2 (5 bases). CDR1 is SGHRS and CDR2 is YFSETQ in the germline V gene. This CDR3 comprises 15 residues. Trimming took off 4 bases at V and 7 bases at J, with 18 bases between the two ends. For the CDR3, the DNA is TGCGCCAGCAGCCACCTTAGCGATCTGAGGAATGAGCAGTTCTTC. This sequence encodes CASSHLSDLRNEQFF.